This T cell receptor beta chain comes out of a study of blood T cell repertoires in COVID-19 (dated by TCRdb to the early 2020s). In the study overall: Collaborator samples came from the United States, Italy and Spain and covered acute and convalescent phases of COVID-19. The material from the prospective study consisted of cDNA or gDNA derived from T cells, B-cell-depleted T cells, or PBMCs. Deeply sampled blood TCRbeta repertoires from subjects exposed to, actively infected with, or recovered from COVID-19 were included in the dataset. A freely available public database, intended as a resource for researchers studying the immune response to SARS-CoV-2, is where the repertoires were released. The samples were drawn from the first 160 participants of the ongoing ImmuneRACE study and from 950 to 1,500 subjects provided by 6 global collaborators. Nearly every sample came with metadata listing a de-identified subject ID, COVID-19 status, age in years and sex. Where available, HLA class I and class II types were obtained from metadata supplied by the sample provider rather than from assay-based typing.

Concerning this clone: The specificity of this receptor is unknown. There are no base qualities to consult, and no much larger clone falls within one base.

In Seattle, one collaborating source enrolled patients while the infection was active and tracked those patients longitudinally over the course of disease. Whole blood was collected in K2EDTA tubes by collaborating institutions according to the institutions' own protocols. For TCRbeta analysis, collaborators shipped samples as frozen whole blood, isolated PBMCs, or DNA extracted from either of those sample types. TCRbeta CDR3 regions were amplified from genomic DNA using the immunoSEQ Assay, a bias-controlled multiplex PCR. The study's processing was this. The number of nucleated cells in each sample was estimated from the amplification of reference gene primers within the assay. To quantify the absolute abundance of each unique TCRbeta CDR3 rearrangement, sequence reads were collapsed and filtered. Productive Simpson clonality was computed per sample as the square root of Simpson's diversity index over productive rearrangements. The immuneACCESS repertoire file appears here via TCRdb, limited to in-frame rearrangements. These files lack a portion of the clones; in checked studies, under half of the deficit traces to unresolved V genes, and the cause of the others is not known. V and J calls plus clone size are reproduced from that table; the DNA served to infer D and trimming. The sample contains over 200,000 clones, 85% to 90% of them found a single time. In total, the top ten clones hold around 10% of the sample.

According to the germline V gene (reference sequence), CDR1 reads SEHNR and CDR2 reads FQNEAQ. V gives up 7 bases and J gives up 0 bases, and the segment between their germline ends measures 13 bases. Reading from cysteine to phenylalanine, the CDR3 counts 14 amino acids. Kept here is only the CDR3 DNA, which spans 42 bases and is read in frame from base 1. The full study reports these points: How much clinical and demographic metadata was included differed by source and by participant, and the metadata was provided uncurated.

The sequenced sample was peripheral blood. The receptor chain draws on TRBV7-9 and TRBJ2-7; a confident D gene designation cannot be given. The TCR originated in a man aged 45-60 years with COVID-19, enrolled during active disease. DNA sequence: TGTGCCAGCACCAAGGCGGTTAGCTCCTACGAGCAGTACTTC. Its product reads: CASTKAVSSYEQYF. When the CDR3 is completed using the reference TRBV7-9 and TRBJ2-7 genes on either side, the full variable domain is DTGVSQNPRHKITKRGQNVTFRCDPISEHNRLYWYRQTLGQGPEFLTYFQNEAQLEKSRLLSDRFSAERPKGSFSTLEIQRTEQGDSAMYLCASTKAVSSYEQYFGPGTRLTVT.